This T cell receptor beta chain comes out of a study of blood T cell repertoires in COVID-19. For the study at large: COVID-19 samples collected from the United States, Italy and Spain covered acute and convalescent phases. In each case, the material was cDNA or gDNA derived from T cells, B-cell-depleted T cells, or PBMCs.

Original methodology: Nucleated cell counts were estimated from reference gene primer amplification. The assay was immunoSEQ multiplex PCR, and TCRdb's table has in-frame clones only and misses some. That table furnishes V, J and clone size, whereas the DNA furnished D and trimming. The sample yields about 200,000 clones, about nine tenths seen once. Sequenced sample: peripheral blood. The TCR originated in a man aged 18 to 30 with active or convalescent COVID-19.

The CDR3 bases are TGTGCCAGCAGCACCGGGACTAACACAGATACGCAGTATTTT. Its protein is CASSTGTNTDTQYF. V and J are TRBV7-6 and TRBJ2-3, with 7 nucleotides matching TRBD2. Germline CDR1 and CDR2: SGHVS and FNYEAQ. The CDR3 covers 14 residues. V gave up 5 bases and J gave up 2 bases; unmatched junction bases: 4.